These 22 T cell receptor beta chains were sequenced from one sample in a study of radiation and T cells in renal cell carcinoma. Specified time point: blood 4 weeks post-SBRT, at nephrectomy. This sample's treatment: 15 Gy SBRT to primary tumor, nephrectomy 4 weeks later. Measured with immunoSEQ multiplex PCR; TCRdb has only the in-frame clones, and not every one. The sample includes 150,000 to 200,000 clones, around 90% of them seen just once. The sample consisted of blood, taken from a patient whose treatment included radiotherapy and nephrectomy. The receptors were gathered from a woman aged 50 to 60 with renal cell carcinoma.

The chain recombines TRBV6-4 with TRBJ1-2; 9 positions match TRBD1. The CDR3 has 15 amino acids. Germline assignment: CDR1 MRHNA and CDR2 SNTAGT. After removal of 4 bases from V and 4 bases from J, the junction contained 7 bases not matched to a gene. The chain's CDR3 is CASSASGQGSYGYTF. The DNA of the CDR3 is TGTGCCAGCAGTGCCAGCGGACAGGGGAGCTATGGCTACACCTTC.

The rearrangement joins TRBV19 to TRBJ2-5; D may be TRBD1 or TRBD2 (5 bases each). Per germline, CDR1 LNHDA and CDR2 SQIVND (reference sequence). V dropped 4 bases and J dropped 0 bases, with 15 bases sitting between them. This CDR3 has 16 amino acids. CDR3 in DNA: TGTGCCAGTAGTAAAACAACCGGGACGTACCAAGAGACCCAGTACTTC. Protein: CASSKTTGTYQETQYF.

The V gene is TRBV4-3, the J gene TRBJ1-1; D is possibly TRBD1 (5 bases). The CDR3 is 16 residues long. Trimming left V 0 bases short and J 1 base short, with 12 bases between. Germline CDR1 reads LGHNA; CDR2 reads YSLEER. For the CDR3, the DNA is TGCGCCAGCAGCCAAGACGGGGGACGGTGGAACACTGAAGCTTTCTTT. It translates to CASSQDGGRWNTEAFF.

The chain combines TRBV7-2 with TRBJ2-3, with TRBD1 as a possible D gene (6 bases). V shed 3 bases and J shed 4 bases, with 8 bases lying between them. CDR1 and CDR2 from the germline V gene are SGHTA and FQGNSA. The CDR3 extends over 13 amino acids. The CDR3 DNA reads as TGTGCCAGCAGCTTTTACAGGGCAGATACGCAGTATTTT. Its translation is CASSFYRADTQYF. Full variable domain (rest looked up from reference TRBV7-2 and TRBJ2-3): GAGVSQSPSNKVTEKGKDVELRCDPISGHTALYWYRQSLGQGLEFLIYFQGNSAPDKSGLPSDRFSAERTGGSVSTLTIQRTQQEDSAVYLCASSFYRADTQYFGPGTRLTVL.

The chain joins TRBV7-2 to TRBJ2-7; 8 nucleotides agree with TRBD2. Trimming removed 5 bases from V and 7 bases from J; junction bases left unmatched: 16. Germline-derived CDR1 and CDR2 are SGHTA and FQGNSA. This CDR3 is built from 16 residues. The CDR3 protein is CASSPEGTSGFKEQYF. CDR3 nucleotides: TGTGCCAGCAGCCCGGAGGGTACTAGCGGTTTTAAGGAGCAGTACTTC.

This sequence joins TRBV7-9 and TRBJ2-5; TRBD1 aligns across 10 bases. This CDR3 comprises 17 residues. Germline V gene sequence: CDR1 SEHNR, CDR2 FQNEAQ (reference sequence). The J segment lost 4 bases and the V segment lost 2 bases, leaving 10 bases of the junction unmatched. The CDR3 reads CASSLTVRGTGAETQYF. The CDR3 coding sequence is TGTGCCAGCAGCTTAACAGTTAGGGGGACAGGGGCAGAGACCCAGTACTTC.

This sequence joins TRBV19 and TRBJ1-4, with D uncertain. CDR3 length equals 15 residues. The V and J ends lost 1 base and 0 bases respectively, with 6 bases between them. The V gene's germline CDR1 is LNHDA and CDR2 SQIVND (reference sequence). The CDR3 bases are TGTGCCAGTAGTATAGCGGCAGCAACTAATGAAAAACTGTTTTTT. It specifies CASSIAAATNEKLFF.

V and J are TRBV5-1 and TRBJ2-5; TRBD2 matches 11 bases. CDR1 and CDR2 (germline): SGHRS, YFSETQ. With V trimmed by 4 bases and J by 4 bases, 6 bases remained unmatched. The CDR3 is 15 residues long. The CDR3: CASSPGLAVGETQYF. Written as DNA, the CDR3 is TGCGCCAGCAGCCCGGGACTAGCGGTGGGAGAGACCCAGTACTTC.

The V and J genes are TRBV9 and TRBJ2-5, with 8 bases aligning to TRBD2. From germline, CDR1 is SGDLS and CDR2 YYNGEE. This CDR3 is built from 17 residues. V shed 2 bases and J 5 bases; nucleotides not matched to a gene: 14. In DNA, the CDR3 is TGTGCCAGCAGCGTCGGGACGGGGGGGACCTTGGAGGAGACCCAGTACTTC. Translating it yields CASSVGTGGTLEETQYF.

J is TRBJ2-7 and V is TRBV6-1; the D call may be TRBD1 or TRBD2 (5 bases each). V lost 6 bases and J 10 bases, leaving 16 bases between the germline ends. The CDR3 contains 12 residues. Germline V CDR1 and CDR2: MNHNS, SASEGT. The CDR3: CASSLLRDLQYF. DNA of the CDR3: TGTGCCAGCAGCTTACTACGGGACCTTCAGTACTTC.

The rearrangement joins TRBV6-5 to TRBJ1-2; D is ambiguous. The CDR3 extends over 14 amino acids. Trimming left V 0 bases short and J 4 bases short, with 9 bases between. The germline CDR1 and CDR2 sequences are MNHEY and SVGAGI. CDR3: CASSYSWQSYGYTF. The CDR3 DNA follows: TGTGCCAGCAGTTACTCGTGGCAGTCCTATGGCTACACCTTC.

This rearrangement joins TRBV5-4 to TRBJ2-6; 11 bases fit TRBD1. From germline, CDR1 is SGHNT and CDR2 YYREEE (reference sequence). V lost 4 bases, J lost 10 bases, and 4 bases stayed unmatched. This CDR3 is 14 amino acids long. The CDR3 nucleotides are TGTGCCAGCAGCACTGGGACAGGGGGAAACGTCCTGACTTTC. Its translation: CASSTGTGGNVLTF.

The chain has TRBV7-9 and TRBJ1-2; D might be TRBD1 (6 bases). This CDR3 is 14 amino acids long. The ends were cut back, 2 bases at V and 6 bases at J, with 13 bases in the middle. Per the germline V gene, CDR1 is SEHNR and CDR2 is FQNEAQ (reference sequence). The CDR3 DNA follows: TGTGCCAGCAGCTTATTATCAGGGGACAATGGCTACACCTTC. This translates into CASSLLSGDNGYTF. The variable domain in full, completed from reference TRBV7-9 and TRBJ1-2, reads DTGVSQNPRHKITKRGQNVTFRCDPISEHNRLYWYRQTLGQGPEFLTYFQNEAQLEKSRLLSDRFSAERPKGSFSTLEIQRTEQGDSAMYLCASSLLSGDNGYTFGSGTRLTVV.

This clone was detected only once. DNA of the CDR3: TGTGCCAGCAGTGGCGACCAGGGGGCCCTAGGTGAAGCTTTCTTT. Translation gives CASSGDQGALGEAFF. This chain links TRBV6-1 with TRBJ1-1, with TRBD1 matching over 8 bases. The CDR3 runs to 15 residues. CDR1 and CDR2 (germline): MNHNS, SASEGT. The V segment lost 4 bases and the J segment 7 bases; nucleotides outside the gene matches: 11.

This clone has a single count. CDR3 coding DNA: TGTGCCAGCAGCCGACAGGGTACGCCTGAAGCTTTCTTT. Encoded protein: CASSRQGTPEAFF. The V call is TRBV6-5, the J call TRBJ1-1, with 7 nucleotides matching TRBD1. CDR1 is MNHEY and CDR2 is SVGAGI in the germline V gene. This CDR3 has 13 amino acids. After removal of 6 bases from V and 6 bases from J, the junction contained 7 bases not matched to a gene.

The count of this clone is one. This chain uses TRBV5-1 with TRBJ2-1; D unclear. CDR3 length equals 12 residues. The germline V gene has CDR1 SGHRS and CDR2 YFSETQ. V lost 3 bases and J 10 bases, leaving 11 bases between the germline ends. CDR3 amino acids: CASSSTLGEQFF. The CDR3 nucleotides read TGCGCCAGCAGCTCTACCCTAGGAGAGCAGTTCTTC.

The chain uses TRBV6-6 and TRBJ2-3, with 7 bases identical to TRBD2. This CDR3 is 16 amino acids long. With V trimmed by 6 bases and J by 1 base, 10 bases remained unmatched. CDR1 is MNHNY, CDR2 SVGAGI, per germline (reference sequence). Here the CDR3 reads CASSYRRSGGTDTQYF. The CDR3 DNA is TGTGCCAGCAGCTATCGCCGGAGCGGGGGCACAGATACGCAGTATTTT.

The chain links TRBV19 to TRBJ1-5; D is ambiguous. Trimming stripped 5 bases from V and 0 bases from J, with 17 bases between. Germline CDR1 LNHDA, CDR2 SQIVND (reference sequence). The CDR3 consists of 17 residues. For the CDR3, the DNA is TGTGCCAGTAGTCTGGGTGGTGGGCCATATAGCAATCAGCCCCAGCATTTT. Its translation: CASSLGGGPYSNQPQHF. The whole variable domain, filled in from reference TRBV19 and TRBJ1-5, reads DGGITQSPKYLFRKEGQNVTLSCEQNLNHDAMYWYRQDPGQGLRLIYYSQIVNDFQKGDIAEGYSVSREKKESFPLTVTSAQKNPTAFYLCASSLGGGPYSNQPQHFGDGTRLSIL.

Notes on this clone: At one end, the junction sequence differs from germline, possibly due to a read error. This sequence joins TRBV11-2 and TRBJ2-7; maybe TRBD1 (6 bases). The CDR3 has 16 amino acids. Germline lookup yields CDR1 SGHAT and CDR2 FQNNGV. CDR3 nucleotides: TGTGCCAGCAGCCCACCCGGGACATCCACCTCCTACGAGCAGTGCTTC. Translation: CASSPPGTSTSYEQCF.

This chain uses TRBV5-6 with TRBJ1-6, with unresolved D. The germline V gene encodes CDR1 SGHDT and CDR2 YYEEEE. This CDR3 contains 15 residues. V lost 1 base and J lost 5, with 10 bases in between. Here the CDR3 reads CASSLYGLNNSPLHF. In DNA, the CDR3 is TGTGCCAGCAGCTTGTACGGGCTAAATAATTCACCCCTCCACTTT.

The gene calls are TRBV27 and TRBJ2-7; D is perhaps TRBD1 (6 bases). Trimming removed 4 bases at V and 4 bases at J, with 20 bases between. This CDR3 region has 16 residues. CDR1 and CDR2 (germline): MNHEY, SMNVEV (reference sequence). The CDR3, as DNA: TGTGCCAGCAGTTATACCAGGGGATTTGCTCAATACGAGCAGTACTTC. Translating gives CASSYTRGFAQYEQYF.

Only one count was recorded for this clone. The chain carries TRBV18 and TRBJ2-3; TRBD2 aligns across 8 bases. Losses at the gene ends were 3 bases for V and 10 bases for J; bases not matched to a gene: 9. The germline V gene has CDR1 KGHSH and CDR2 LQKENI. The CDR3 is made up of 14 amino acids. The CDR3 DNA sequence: TGTGCCAGCTCACCGTCCGGACTAGCTTACGCGCAGTATTTT. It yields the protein CASSPSGLAYAQYF.